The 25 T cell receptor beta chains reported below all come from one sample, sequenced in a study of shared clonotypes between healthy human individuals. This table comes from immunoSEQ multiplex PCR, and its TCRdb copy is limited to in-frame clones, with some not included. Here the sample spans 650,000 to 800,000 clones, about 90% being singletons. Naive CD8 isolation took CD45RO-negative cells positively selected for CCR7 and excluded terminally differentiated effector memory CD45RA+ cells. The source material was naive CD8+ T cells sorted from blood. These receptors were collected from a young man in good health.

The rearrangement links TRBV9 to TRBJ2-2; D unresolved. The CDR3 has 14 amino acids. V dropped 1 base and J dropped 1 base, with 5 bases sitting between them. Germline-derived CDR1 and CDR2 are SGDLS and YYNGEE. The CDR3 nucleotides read TGTGCCAGCAGCGTATCGGGGAACACCGGGGAGCTGTTTTTT. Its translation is CASSVSGNTGELFF.

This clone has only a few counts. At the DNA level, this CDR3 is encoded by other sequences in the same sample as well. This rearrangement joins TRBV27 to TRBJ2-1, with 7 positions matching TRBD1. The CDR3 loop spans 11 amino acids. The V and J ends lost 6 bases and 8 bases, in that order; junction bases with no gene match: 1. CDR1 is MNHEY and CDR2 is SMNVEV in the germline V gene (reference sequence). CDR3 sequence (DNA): TGTGCCAGCAGCCAGGGGGATGAGCAGTTCTTC. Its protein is CASSQGDEQFF.

CDR3 amino acids: CAAGTISYEQYF. Here the CDR3 DNA reads TGTGCGGCGGGGACTATCTCCTACGAGCAGTACTTC. The chain recombines TRBV28 with TRBJ2-7, with 7 bases fitting TRBD2. CDR1 and CDR2 from the germline V gene are MDHEN and SYDVKM. The CDR3 extends over 12 amino acids. The full variable domain, its missing parts supplied by reference TRBV28 and TRBJ2-7, is DVKVTQSSRYLVKRTGEKVFLECVQDMDHENMFWYRQDPGLGLRLIYFSYDVKMKEKGDIPEGYSVSREKKERFSLILESASTNQTSMYLCAAGTISYEQYFGPGTRLTVT.

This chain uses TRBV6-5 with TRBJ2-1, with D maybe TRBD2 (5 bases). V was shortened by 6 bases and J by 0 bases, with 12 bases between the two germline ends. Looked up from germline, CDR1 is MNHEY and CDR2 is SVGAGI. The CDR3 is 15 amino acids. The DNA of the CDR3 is TGTGCCAGCAGCTACGGACTCAGCTCCTACAATGAGCAGTTCTTC. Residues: CASSYGLSSYNEQFF.

CDR3 protein: CASTLSLAGETSTYEQYF. The CDR3 nucleotides are TGTGCCAGCACCCTCTCGCTAGCGGGAGAGACCTCCACCTACGAGCAGTACTTC. The chain carries TRBV28 and TRBJ2-7, with 10 bases that match TRBD2. The CDR3 has 18 residues. The germline CDR1 and CDR2 sequences are MDHEN and SYDVKM. Trimming cost V 7 bases and J 2 bases; bases outside gene matches: 17.

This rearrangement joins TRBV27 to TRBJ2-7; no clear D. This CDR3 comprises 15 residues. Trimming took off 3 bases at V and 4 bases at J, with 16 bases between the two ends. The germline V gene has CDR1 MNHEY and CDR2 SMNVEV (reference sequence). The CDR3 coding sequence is TGTGCCAGCAGTTTGGTTCTCGGACGGCAGTACGAGCAGTACTTC. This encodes CASSLVLGRQYEQYF.

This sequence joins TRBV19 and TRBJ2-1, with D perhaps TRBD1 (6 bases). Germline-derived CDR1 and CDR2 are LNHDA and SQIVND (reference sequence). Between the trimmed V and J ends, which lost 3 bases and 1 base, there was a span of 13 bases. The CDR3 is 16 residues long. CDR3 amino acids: CASSMGAGQSYNEQFF. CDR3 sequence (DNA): TGTGCCAGTAGTATGGGGGCAGGGCAGTCCTACAATGAGCAGTTCTTC.

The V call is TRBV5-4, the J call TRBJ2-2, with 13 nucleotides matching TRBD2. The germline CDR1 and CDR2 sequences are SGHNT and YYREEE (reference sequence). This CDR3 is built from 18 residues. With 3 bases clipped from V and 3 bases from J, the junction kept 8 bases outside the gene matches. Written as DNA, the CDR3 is TGTGCCAGCAGCTCCGGGACTAGCGGGGTCTTGGACACCGGGGAGCTGTTTTTT. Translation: CASSSGTSGVLDTGELFF.

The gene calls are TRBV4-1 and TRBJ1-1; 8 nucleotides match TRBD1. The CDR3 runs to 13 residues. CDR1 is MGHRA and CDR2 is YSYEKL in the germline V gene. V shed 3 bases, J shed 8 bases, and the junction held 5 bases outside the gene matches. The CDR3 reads CASSHSQGGEAFF. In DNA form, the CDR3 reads TGCGCCAGCAGCCATTCACAGGGGGGAGAAGCTTTCTTT.

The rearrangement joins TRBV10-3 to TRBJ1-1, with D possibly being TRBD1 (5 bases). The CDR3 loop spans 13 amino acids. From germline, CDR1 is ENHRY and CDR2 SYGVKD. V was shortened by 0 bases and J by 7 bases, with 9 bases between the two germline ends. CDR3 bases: TGTGCCATCAGTGAGTCAGGACAAGTTGAAGCTTTCTTT. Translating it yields CAISESGQVEAFF.

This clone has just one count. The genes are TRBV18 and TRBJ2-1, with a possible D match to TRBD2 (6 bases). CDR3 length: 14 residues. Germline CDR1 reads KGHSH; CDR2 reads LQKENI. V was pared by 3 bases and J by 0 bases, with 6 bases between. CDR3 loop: CASSPGGSYNEQFF. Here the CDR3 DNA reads TGTGCCAGCTCACCGGGGGGCTCCTACAATGAGCAGTTCTTC. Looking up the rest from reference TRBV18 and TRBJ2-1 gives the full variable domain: NAGVMQNPRHLVRRRGQEARLRCSPMKGHSHVYWYRQLPEEGLKFMVYLQKENIIDESGMPKERFSAEFPKEGPSILRIQQVVRGDSAAYFCASSPGGSYNEQFFGPGTRLTVL.

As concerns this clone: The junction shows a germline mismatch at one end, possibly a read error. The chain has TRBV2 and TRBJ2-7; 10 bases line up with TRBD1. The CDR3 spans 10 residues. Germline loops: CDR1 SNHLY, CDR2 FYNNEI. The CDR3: CAIRDRGYHF. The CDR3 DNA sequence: TGTGCCATCCGGGACAGGGGATACCACTTC.

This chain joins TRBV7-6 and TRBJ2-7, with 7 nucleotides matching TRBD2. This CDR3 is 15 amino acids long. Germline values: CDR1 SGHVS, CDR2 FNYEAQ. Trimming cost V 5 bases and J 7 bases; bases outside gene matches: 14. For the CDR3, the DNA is TGTGCCAGCAGCCGGGTTTGGGCGGGAGAGGATGAGCAGTACTTC. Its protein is CASSRVWAGEDEQYF.

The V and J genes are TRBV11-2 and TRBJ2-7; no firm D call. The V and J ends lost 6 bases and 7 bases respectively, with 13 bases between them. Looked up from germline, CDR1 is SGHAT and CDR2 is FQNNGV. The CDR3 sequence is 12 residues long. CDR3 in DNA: TGTGCCAGCAGTAAATTCCCTTGGGAGCAGTACTTC. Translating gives CASSKFPWEQYF. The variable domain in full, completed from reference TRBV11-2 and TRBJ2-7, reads EAGVAQSPRYKIIEKRQSVAFWCNPISGHATLYWYQQILGQGPKLLIQFQNNGVVDDSQLPKDRFSAERLKGVDSTLKIQPAKLEDSAVYLCASSKFPWEQYFGPGTRLTVT.

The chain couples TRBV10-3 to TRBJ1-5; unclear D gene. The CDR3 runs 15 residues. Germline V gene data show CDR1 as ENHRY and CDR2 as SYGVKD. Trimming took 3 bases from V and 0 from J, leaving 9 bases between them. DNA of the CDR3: TGTGCCATCAGTGATGGGAGTTCTAGCAATCAGCCCCAGCATTTT. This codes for CAISDGSSSNQPQHF.

The CDR3 region is CASSLEGLADTNTGELFF. CDR3 bases: TGTGCCAGCAGCTTGGAGGGACTAGCGGATACCAACACCGGGGAGCTGTTTTTT. The chain couples TRBV5-4 to TRBJ2-2; TRBD2 aligns across 11 bases. The germline V gene has CDR1 SGHNT and CDR2 YYREEE (reference sequence). V lost 0 bases, J lost 2 bases, and 6 bases stayed unmatched. This CDR3 is built from 18 residues.

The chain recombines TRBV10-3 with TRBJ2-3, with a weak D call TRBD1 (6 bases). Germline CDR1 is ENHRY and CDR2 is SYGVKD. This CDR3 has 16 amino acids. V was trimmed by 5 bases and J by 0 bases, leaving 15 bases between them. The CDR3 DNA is TGTGCCATCAGTTATAGGGACATTTCTAGCACAGATACGCAGTATTTT. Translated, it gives CAISYRDISSTDTQYF.

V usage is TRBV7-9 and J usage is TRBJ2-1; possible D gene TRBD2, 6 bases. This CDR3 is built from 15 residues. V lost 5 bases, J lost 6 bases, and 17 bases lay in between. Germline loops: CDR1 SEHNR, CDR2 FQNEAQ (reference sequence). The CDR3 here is CASSRPTGSLNEQFF. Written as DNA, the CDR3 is TGTGCCAGCAGCAGACCCACCGGGAGTCTCAATGAGCAGTTCTTC.

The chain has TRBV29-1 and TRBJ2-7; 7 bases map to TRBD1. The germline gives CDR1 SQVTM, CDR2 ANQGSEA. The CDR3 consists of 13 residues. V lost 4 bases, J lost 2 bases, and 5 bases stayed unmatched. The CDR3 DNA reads TGCAGCGTTGTGGACAGGTTCCCCTACGAGCAGTACTTC. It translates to CSVVDRFPYEQYF.

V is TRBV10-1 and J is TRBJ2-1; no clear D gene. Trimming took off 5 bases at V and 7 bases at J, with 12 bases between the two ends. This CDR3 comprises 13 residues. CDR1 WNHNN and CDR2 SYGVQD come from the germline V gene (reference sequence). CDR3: CASSTDLGNEQFF. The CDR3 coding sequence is TGCGCCAGCAGTACCGACCTTGGGAATGAGCAGTTCTTC.

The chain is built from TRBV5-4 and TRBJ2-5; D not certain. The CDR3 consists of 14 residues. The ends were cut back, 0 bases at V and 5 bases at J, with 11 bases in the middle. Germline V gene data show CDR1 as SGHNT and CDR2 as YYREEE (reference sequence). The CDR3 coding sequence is TGTGCCAGCAGCTTGGCCTTTCAGTCGGAGACCCAGTACTTC. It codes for CASSLAFQSETQYF.

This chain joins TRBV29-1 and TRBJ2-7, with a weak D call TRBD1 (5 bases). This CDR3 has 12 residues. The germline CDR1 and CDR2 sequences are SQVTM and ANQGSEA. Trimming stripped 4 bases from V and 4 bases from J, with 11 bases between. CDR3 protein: CSVARDEYEQYF. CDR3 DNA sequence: TGCAGCGTTGCCAGGGATGAGTACGAGCAGTACTTC.

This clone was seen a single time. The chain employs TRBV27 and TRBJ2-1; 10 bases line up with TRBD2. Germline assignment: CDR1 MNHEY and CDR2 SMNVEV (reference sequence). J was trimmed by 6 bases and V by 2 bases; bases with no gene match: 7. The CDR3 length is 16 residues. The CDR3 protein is CASSLTPGLALNEQFF. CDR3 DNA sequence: TGTGCCAGCAGTTTAACGCCGGGACTAGCGCTCAATGAGCAGTTCTTC.

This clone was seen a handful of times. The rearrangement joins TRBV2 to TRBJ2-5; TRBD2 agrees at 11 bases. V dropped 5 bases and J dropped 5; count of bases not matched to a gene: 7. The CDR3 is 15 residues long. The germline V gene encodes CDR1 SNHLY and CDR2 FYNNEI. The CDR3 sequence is CASSHSGRGEETQYF. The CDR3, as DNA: TGTGCCAGCAGTCATAGCGGGAGGGGGGAGGAGACCCAGTACTTC.

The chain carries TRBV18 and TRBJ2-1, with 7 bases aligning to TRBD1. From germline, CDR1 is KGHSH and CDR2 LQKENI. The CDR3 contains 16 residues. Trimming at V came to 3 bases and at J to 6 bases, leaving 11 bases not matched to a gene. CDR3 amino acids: CASSPRSTGYGNEQFF. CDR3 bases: TGTGCCAGCTCACCCCGGTCGACAGGGTACGGCAATGAGCAGTTCTTC.